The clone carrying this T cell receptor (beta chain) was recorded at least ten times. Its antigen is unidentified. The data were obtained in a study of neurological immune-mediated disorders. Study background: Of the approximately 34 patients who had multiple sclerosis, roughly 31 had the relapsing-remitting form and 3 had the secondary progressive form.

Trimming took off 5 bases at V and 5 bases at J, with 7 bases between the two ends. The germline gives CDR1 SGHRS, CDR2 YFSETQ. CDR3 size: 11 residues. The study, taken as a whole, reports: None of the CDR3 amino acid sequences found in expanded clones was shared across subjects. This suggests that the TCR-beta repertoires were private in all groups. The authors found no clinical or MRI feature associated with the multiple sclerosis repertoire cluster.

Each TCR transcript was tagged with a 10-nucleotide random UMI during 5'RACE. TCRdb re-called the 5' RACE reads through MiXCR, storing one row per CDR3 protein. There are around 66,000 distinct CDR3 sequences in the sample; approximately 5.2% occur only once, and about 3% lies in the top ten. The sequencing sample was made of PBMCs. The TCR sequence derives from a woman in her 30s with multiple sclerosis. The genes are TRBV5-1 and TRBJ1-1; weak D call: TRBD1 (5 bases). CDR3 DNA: TGCGCCAGCAGAGGGGAAACTGAAGCTTTCTTT. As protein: CASRGETEAFF.